This T cell receptor beta chain was found in a study of cytomegalovirus exposure and HLA in healthy donors. The CDR3 sequence is 16 residues long. V was clipped by 4 bases and J by 2 bases, with 17 bases between them. The germline gives CDR1 SGHRS, CDR2 YFSETQ. The PCR was carried out with 60 Vbeta primers and 13 Jbeta primers. Profiling relied on immunoSEQ multiplex PCR, and the TCRdb table lists in-frame clones only, not all of them. This repertoire comprises some 110,000 clones; its ten largest clones make up 6.8%. The sequence was obtained from a man aged 35 to 55 in good health and CMV-seropositive. The sample consisted of PBMCs. The chain employs TRBV5-1 and TRBJ2-3; no clear D. The CDR3 nucleotides read TGCGCCAGCAGCCTTTTACAGTCCGCCTTCACAGATACGCAGTATTTT. This encodes CASSLLQSAFTDTQYF.